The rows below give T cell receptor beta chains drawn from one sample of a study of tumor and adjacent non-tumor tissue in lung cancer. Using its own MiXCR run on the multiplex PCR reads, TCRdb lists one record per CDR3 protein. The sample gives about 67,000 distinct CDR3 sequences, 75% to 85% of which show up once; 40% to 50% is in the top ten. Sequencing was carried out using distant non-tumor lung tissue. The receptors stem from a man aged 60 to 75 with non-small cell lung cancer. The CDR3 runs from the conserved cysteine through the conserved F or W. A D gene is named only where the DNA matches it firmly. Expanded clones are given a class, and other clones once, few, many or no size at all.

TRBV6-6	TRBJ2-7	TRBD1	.	CVSSLQGGVLEQYF	TGTGTCAGCAGTTTACAGGGGGGAGTACTCGAGCAGTACTTC
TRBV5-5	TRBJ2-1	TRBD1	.	CASSGVQGMHNEQFF	TGTGCCAGCAGCGGGGTACAGGGGATGCACAATGAGCAATTCTTC
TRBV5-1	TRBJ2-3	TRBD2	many	CASSFSGTRFTDTQYF	TGCGCCAGCAGCTTTAGCGGGACCCGGTTCACAGATACGCAGTATTTT
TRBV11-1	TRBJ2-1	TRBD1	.	CTSSGQGREQFF	TGCACCAGCAGCGGACAGGGACGCGAACAGTTCTTC
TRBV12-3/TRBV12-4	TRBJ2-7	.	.	CVSRAGHSSYEQYF	TGTGTCAGCAGGGCCGGACACAGCTCCTACGAGCAGTACTTC
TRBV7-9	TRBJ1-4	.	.	CASGHHRGGEEKLFF	TGTGCCAGCGGACACCATAGGGGAGGGGAAGAAAAATTGTTTTTT
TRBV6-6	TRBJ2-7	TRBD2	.	CASRPDGLAGIQYF	TGTGCCAGCAGACCCGACGGACTAGCGGGAATACAGTACTTC
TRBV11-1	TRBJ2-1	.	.	CASSHGDSSYNEQLF	TGTGCCAGCAGCCACGGCGATAGCTCCTACAATGAGCAGCTCTTC
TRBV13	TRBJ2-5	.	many	CASSSPMGANQETQYF	TGTGCCAGCAGCTCCCCAATGGGCGCGAACCAAGAGACCCAGTACTTC
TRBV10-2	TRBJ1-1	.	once	CAIMWGINAEAFF	TGCGCCATTATGTGGGGAATCAACGCTGAAGCTTTCTTT
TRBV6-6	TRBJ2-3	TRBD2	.	CASWGGGYSNTDAQYF	TGTGCTAGCTGGGGCGGGGGTTATTCGAACACAGATGCGCAGTATTTT
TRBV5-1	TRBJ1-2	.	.	CASSLGWQDGGYTF	TGCGCCAGCAGCTTGGGCTGGCAGGACGGTGGCTACACCTTC
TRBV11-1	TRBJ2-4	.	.	CASSLDRLDIQYF	TGTGCCAGTAGCTTAGACAGGTTAGACATTCAGTACTTC
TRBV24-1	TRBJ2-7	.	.	CATSVARGYEQYF	TGTGCCACGAGTGTAGCGCGGGGTTACGAGCAGTACTTC
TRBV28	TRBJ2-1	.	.	CTSHGTTSHNEQFF	TGTACCTCGCATGGAACGACAAGCCACAATGAGCAGTTCTTC
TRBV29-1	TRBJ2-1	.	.	CSGAGLYYNEQFF	TGCAGCGGGGCCGGGTTGTACTACAATGAGCAGTTCTTC
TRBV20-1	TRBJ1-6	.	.	CSAPPRQLNSPLHF	TGCAGTGCTCCCCCGAGACAGTTAAATTCACCCCTCCACTTT
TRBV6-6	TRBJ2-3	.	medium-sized	CASTPKNRGSTDTQYF	TGTGCCAGCACCCCGAAGAATAGGGGGAGCACAGATACGCAGTATTTT
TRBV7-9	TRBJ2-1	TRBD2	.	CASSQSGSHYNEQFF	TGTGCCAGCAGCCAAAGCGGGAGTCATTACAATGAGCAGTTCTTC
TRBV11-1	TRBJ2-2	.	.	CGSSYTSGAGDLFF	TGTGGCAGCAGCTATACCAGTGGCGCCGGGGACCTGTTTTTT
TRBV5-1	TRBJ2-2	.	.	CASSLAWFGAGELFF	.
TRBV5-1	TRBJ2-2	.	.	CTSRNSGSNTGELFF	TGCACCAGCAGAAATAGTGGGTCGAACACCGGGGAGCTGTTTTTT
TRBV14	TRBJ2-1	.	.	CASGQFKTSLNEQFF	TGTGCTAGCGGCCAATTCAAAACTTCTCTCAATGAACAGTTCTTC
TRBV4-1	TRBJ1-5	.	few	CPSSQLSYGDQPQHF	TGCCCCAGCAGCCAACTATCTTACGGCGATCAGCCCCAGCATTTT
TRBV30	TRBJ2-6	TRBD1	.	CAWALQGSGANTLTF	TGTGCCTGGGCACTACAGGGGTCTGGGGCCAACACCCTGACTTTC
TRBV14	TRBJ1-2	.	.	CASVNGAYSYTF	TGTGCCAGCGTTAACGGGGCCTATAGCTACACCTTC